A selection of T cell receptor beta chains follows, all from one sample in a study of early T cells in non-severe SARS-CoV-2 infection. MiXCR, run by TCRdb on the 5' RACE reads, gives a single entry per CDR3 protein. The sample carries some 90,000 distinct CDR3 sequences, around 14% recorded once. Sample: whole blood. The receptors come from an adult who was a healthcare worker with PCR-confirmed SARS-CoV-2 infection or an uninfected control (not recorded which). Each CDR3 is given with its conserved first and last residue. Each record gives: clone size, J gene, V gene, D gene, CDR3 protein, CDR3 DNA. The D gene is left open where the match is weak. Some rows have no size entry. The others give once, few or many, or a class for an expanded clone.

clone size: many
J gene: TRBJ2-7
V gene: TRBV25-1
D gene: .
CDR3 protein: CASTGPVPHEQYF
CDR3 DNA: TGTGCCAGCACCGGTCCGGTCCCCCACGAGCAGTACTTC

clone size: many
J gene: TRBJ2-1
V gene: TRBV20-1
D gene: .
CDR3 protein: CSASYNEQFF
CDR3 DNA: TGCAGTGCAAGCTACAATGAGCAGTTCTTC

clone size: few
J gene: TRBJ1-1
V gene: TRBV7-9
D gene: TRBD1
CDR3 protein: CASSPWTGETEAFF
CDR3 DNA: TGTGCCAGCAGCCCCTGGACAGGGGAGACTGAAGCTTTCTTT

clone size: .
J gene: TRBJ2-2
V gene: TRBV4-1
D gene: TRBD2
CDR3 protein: CASSHTPSGRGTGELFF
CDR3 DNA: TGCGCCAGCAGCCACACACCTAGCGGGAGGGGGACCGGGGAGCTGTTTTTT

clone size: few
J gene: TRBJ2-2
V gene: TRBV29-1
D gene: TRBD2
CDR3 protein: CSVTSGTGELFF
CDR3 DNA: TGCAGCGTTACTAGCGGGACCGGGGAGCTGTTTTTT

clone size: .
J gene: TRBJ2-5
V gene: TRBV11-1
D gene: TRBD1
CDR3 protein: CASSGQGPAQETQYF
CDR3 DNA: TGTGCCAGCAGCGGACAGGGCCCCGCACAAGAGACCCAGTACTTC

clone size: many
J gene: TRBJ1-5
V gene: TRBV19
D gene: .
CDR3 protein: CASSVPPDNSNQPQHF
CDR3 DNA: TGTGCCAGTAGTGTCCCACCGGACAATAGCAATCAGCCCCAGCATTTT

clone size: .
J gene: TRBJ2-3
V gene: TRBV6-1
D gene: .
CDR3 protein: CASSESGDTQYF
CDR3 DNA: TGTGCCAGCAGTGAGAGTGGCGATACGCAGTATTTT

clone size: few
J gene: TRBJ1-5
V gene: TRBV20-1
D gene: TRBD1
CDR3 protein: CSARRDSRQPQHF
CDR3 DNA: TGCAGTGCTAGAAGGGACAGTAGGCAGCCCCAGCATTTT

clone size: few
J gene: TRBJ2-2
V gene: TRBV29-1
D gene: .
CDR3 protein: CSVELNTGELFF
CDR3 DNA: TGCAGCGTTGAATTAAACACCGGGGAGCTGTTTTTT

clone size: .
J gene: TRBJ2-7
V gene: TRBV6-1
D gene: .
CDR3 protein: CASSVEQGASYEQYF
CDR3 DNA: TGTGCCAGCAGTGTAGAACAGGGCGCTTCCTACGAGCAGTACTTC